The rows below give T cell receptor beta chains drawn from one sample of a study of metastatic and nonmetastatic thyroid tumors. Using MiXCR, TCRdb reanalyzed the PCR reads. Here the sample spans 30,000 or so clones, 25% to 30% being singletons. The specimen sequenced was blood. These receptors were collected from a female donor with papillary thyroid cancer or a benign thyroid nodule (not recorded which). Some clones in this sample may be carry-over from other donors' samples. CDR3s include the opening cysteine and the closing phenylalanine or tryptophan. The D gene is left open where the match is weak. Part of the rows lack a size; the others show once, few, many or a class for expanded clones.

clone_size	j_call	d_call	v_call	cdr3_aa	cdr3_nt
many	TRBJ2-5	-	TRBV20-1	CSARGPVATETQYF	TGCAGTGCTAGAGGGCCCGTAGCGACAGAGACCCAGTACTTC
many	TRBJ2-3	TRBD2	TRBV7-8	CASSFREADTQYF	TGTGCCAGCAGCTTTCGGGAGGCAGATACGCAGTATTTT
many	TRBJ2-7	TRBD2	TRBV20-1	CSATGTSGRAYEQYF	TGCAGTGCTACAGGGACTAGCGGGAGGGCCTACGAGCAGTACTTC
many	TRBJ1-4	-	TRBV6-1	CASSEVPGGGNEKLFF	TGTGCCAGCAGTGAAGTACCGGGGGGGGGTAATGAAAAACTGTTTTTT
many	TRBJ2-3	TRBD1	TRBV6-4	CASSPRTGADTQYF	TGTGCCAGCAGTCCCAGGACAGGGGCAGATACGCAGTATTTT
many	TRBJ1-2	-	TRBV3-1	CASSQFYGYTF	TGTGCCAGCAGCCAATTCTATGGCTACACCTTC
-	TRBJ2-3	TRBD2	TRBV4-1	CASSQESTGLAPDTQYF	TGCGCCAGCAGCCAAGAGTCTACGGGACTAGCACCGGATACCCAGTATTTT
-	TRBJ1-1	-	TRBV20-1	CSARVPQERFVTTEAFF	TGCAGTGCTAGAGTACCACAGGAGAGGTTTGTGACCACTGAAGCTTTCTTT
many	TRBJ2-5	-	TRBV27	CASSPTHPETQYF	TGTGCCAGCAGTCCAACACATCCAGAGACCCAGTACTTC
many	TRBJ2-3	TRBD2	TRBV27	CASSLWRERDTQYF	TGTGCCAGCAGTTTATGGCGGGAGAGAGATACGCAGTATTTT
-	TRBJ1-5	-	TRBV4-1	CASSPDGGVNQPQHF	TGCGCCAGCAGCCCGGATGGGGGGGTCAATCAGCCCCAGCATTTT
-	TRBJ1-1	-	TRBV3-1	CASMVGGASTEAFF	TGTGCCAGCATGGTCGGGGGGGCCAGTACTGAAGCTTTCTTT
few	TRBJ1-3	-	TRBV15	CATSRYPGSGNTIYF	TGTGCCACCAGCAGATATCCGGGGTCCGGAAACACCATATATTTT
-	TRBJ1-3	-	TRBV3-1	CASSHRMGGGNTIYF	TGTGCCAGCAGCCACCGAATGGGGGGCGGAAACACCATATATTTT
few	TRBJ2-1	-	TRBV6-5	CASSYSNSYNEQFF	TGTGCCAGCAGTTACTCTAACTCTTACAATGAGCAGTTCTTC
-	TRBJ1-1	TRBD1	TRBV24-1	CATNQGASTEAFF	TGTGCCACCAATCAGGGGGCGAGCACTGAAGCTTTCTTT
many	TRBJ1-2	-	TRBV7-2	CASSLELGFGYTF	TGTGCCAGCAGCTTGGAATTGGGGTTTGGCTACACCTTC
once	TRBJ2-3	-	TRBV5-1	CASSLGLSTDTQYF	TGCGCCAGCAGCTTGGGGCTGAGCACAGATACGCAGTATTTT
-	TRBJ2-3	-	TRBV4-1	CASSQSGMTQYF	TGCGCCAGCAGCCAATCAGGGATGACGCAGTATTTT
few	TRBJ2-5	-	TRBV6-4	CASIPTDQETQYF	TGTGCCAGCATCCCGACAGATCAAGAGACCCAGTACTTC
medium-sized	TRBJ1-2	-	TRBV2	CASKERGYGYTF	TGTGCCAGCAAAGAACGGGGCTATGGCTACACCTTC
few	TRBJ1-1	TRBD1	TRBV2	CAILGDSMNTEAFF	TGTGCCATCCTGGGGGACAGTATGAACACTGAAGCTTTCTTT
many	TRBJ2-4	-	TRBV15	CATSRDMGSESIQYF	TGTGCCACCAGCAGAGATATGGGATCGGAGAGCATTCAGTACTTC
many	TRBJ1-1	-	TRBV15	CATSLTLDTGTEAFF	TGTGCCACCAGCCTTACCCTGGACACGGGGACTGAAGCTTTCTTT
medium-sized	TRBJ1-2	-	TRBV18	CASRLGGSPGYTF	TGTGCCAGCCGCTTGGGGGGCTCCCCTGGCTACACCTTC